This T cell receptor beta chain was found in a study of blood T cell repertoires in COVID-19. Turning to the study itself: The United States, Italy and Spain provided the acute and convalescent COVID-19 samples. Nucleic acid was either cDNA or gDNA, and it came from T cells, B-cell-depleted T cells, or PBMCs.

The CDR3 consists of 15 residues. V lost 2 bases to trimming and J lost 1 base, with 12 bases between them. Per germline, CDR1 SGHRS and CDR2 YFSETQ. The authors' processing: Quantification of nucleated cells was approximated via reference gene primer amplification. Data came from immunoSEQ multiplex PCR; TCRdb stores just in-frame clones and leaves some out. That table gives V, J and clone size, and the DNA gave D and trimming. The sample carries around 470,000 clones, 90% recorded once. Self-reported history from a screening survey and questionnaire set each donor's cohort. The TCR comes from a young man who had recovered from COVID-19. Sequencing was performed on PBMCs or T cells enriched from blood (not recorded which). The V and J genes are TRBV5-1 and TRBJ1-1, with D possibly being TRBD1 (6 bases). The chain's CDR3 is CASSFGTNRNTEAFF. The DNA of the CDR3 is TGCGCCAGCAGCTTCGGGACAAATAGGAACACTGAAGCTTTCTTT.